A single sample is the source of the 16 T cell receptor beta chains below, sequenced in a study of monozygotic twins with cystic fibrosis. The method was immunoSEQ multiplex PCR; TCRdb's version includes in-frame clones alone and lacks a portion of them. The repertoire holds about 10,000 clones, with over 99% as singletons. Sequenced sample: blood. These receptors were collected from a man younger than 35 with cystic fibrosis.

The chain combines TRBV6-4 with TRBJ2-2; D is possibly TRBD2 (6 bases). The germline CDR1 and CDR2 sequences are MRHNA and SNTAGT. The CDR3 totals 14 residues. The V end was cut by 7 bases, the J end by 1 base, with 10 bases between. CDR3: CASKASENTGELFF. The DNA for the CDR3 is TGTGCCAGCAAGGCTAGCGAGAACACCGGGGAGCTGTTTTTT.

The chain joins TRBV4-1 to TRBJ2-4, with 11 bases lining up with TRBD2. The CDR3 totals 17 residues. With V trimmed by 3 bases and J by 2 bases, 6 bases remained unmatched. Germline V gene sequence: CDR1 MGHRA, CDR2 YSYEKL. CDR3 loop: CASSQISSGRTKNIQYF. DNA for the CDR3: TGCGCCAGCAGCCAGATTTCTAGCGGGAGGACCAAAAACATTCAGTACTTC.

V is TRBV9 and J is TRBJ1-1, with D perhaps matching TRBD1 (6 bases). V dropped 2 bases and J dropped 0 bases, with 11 bases sitting between them. Germline values: CDR1 SGDLS, CDR2 YYNGEE. The CDR3 is made up of 15 amino acids. CDR3 region: CASSVGAGMNTEAFF. CDR3 bases: TGTGCCAGCAGCGTGGGGGCGGGTATGAACACTGAAGCTTTCTTT.

This chain uses TRBV7-2 with TRBJ2-7; the match to TRBD2 covers 7 bases. The V and J ends lost 5 bases and 0 bases, in that order; junction bases with no gene match: 4. This CDR3 is 14 amino acids long. Germline V gives CDR1 SGHTA, CDR2 FQGNSA. The CDR3, as DNA: TGTGCCAGCAGCCCGGCGGGGGTCTCCTACGAGCAGTACTTC. It translates to CASSPAGVSYEQYF.

The chain employs TRBV12-5 and TRBJ1-2; the D gene is possibly TRBD1 (5 bases). The V gene lost 0 bases and the J gene lost 7 bases, with 15 bases spanning the gap. The CDR3 sequence is 15 residues long. Per the germline V gene, CDR1 is LGHNT and CDR2 is FRNRAP. The CDR3 nucleotides read TGTGCTAGTGGTTTGGTACAGGCGGGAATGGGTGGCTACACCTTC. Translating it yields CASGLVQAGMGGYTF.

CDR3 loop: CASSPLGGGHSTDTQYF. The DNA of the CDR3 is TGTGCCAGCAGCCCCCTGGGCGGGGGGCATAGCACAGATACGCAGTATTTT. This chain connects TRBV4-2 to TRBJ2-3; 8 bases are a match to TRBD2. The V gene's germline CDR1 is LGHNA and CDR2 YNFKEQ. With V trimmed by 4 bases and J by 0 bases, 9 bases remained unmatched. The CDR3 has 17 amino acids.

This sequence joins TRBV10-3 and TRBJ1-5; TRBD1 aligns across 7 bases. There are 16 residues in the CDR3. With V trimmed by 2 bases and J by 1 base, 5 bases remained unmatched. In germline, CDR1 is ENHRY, CDR2 SYGVKD. CDR3 protein: CAISEPDRDSNQPQHF. Here the CDR3 DNA reads TGTGCCATCAGTGAGCCCGACAGGGACAGCAATCAGCCCCAGCATTTT.

This CDR3 is CATLQPPNTGELFF. The CDR3 DNA follows: TGTGCCACGCTCCAGCCACCCAACACCGGGGAGCTGTTTTTT. This chain connects TRBV10-3 to TRBJ2-2; D is undetermined. The CDR3 has 14 amino acids. Germline assignment: CDR1 ENHRY and CDR2 SYGVKD. The germline V and J ends were trimmed by 10 bases and 2 bases, with 14 bases remaining between them.

The chain couples TRBV5-6 to TRBJ1-2; 8 positions match TRBD1. Germline assignment: CDR1 SGHDT and CDR2 YYEEEE. CDR3 length: 16 amino acids. Trimming cost V 6 bases and J 8 bases; bases outside gene matches: 18. The CDR3 nucleotides read TGTGCCAGCAACTCAGGGGGACAGGACCTGCTATGGGGCTACACCTTC. Protein product: CASNSGGQDLLWGYTF.

The table lists this clone with a count of one. The V call is TRBV5-4, the J call TRBJ2-1; D is possibly TRBD2 (6 bases). Germline V gene lookup returns CDR1 SGHNT and CDR2 YYREEE (reference sequence). V was pared by 3 bases and J by 4 bases, with 11 bases between. CDR3 length: 14 residues. The CDR3 region has the DNA TGTGCCAGCAGCTCGGCGGGACTGTACAATGAGCAGTTCTTC. Protein sequence: CASSSAGLYNEQFF.

The chain carries TRBV7-9 and TRBJ1-1; unclear D gene. With 3 bases removed from V and 4 bases from J, the gap between germline ends came to 6 bases. The CDR3 loop spans 12 amino acids. CDR1 is SEHNR and CDR2 is FQNEAQ in the germline V gene (reference sequence). CDR3 bases: TGTGCCAGCAGCTTCGCAAGCACTGAAGCTTTCTTT. This encodes CASSFASTEAFF.

V and J are TRBV10-3 and TRBJ2-1, with 8 bases matching TRBD2. This CDR3 is 15 amino acids long. J gave up 0 bases and V 5 bases, and 3 bases lay outside the gene matches. The germline V gene has CDR1 ENHRY and CDR2 SYGVKD. CDR3 sequence reads: CAISPGGDSYNEQFF. CDR3 in DNA: TGTGCCATCAGTCCCGGGGGGGACTCCTACAATGAGCAGTTCTTC.

This clone has just one count. The chain carries TRBV30 and TRBJ2-1, with TRBD2 matching 7 bases. The CDR3 totals 13 residues. J was trimmed by 7 bases and V by 1 base; bases with no gene match: 4. CDR1 is GTSNPN, CDR2 SVGIG, per germline (reference sequence). CDR3 DNA sequence: TGTGCCTGGAGTGACCGTAGCGGGAATGAGCAGTTCTTC. Amino acids: CAWSDRSGNEQFF.

The chain uses TRBV19 and TRBJ1-5; no clear D. CDR3 size: 14 residues. V lost 2 bases and J lost 3, with 8 bases in between. Germline-derived CDR1 and CDR2 are LNHDA and SQIVND (reference sequence). The DNA of the CDR3 is TGTGCCAGTAGTATAAGAGGGCTCAATCAGCCCCAGCATTTT. Protein sequence: CASSIRGLNQPQHF.

This clone came up once. The chain has TRBV19 and TRBJ1-5; the match to TRBD1 covers 7 bases. V lost 9 bases and J lost 5; bases outside the gene matches: 7. The CDR3 is 13 amino acids. Germline V gene sequence: CDR1 LNHDA, CDR2 SQIVND (reference sequence). The CDR3 here is CASRQGFHQPQHF. DNA of the CDR3: TGTGCCAGCCGACAGGGCTTTCATCAGCCCCAGCATTTT. The full variable domain, its missing parts supplied by reference TRBV19 and TRBJ1-5, is DGGITQSPKYLFRKEGQNVTLSCEQNLNHDAMYWYRQDPGQGLRLIYYSQIVNDFQKGDIAEGYSVSREKKESFPLTVTSAQKNPTAFYLCASRQGFHQPQHFGDGTRLSIL.

The V and J genes are TRBV6-6 and TRBJ2-5; D is unclear. Germline V gene lookup returns CDR1 MNHNY and CDR2 SVGAGI (reference sequence). The CDR3 runs to 15 residues. V dropped 0 bases and J dropped 0 bases, with 8 bases sitting between them. In DNA, the CDR3 is TGTGCCAGCAGTTACTCGGCTGAGTACCAAGAGACCCAGTACTTC. It specifies CASSYSAEYQETQYF.